Following are 19 T cell receptor beta chains from one sample sequenced in a study of shared clonotypes between healthy human individuals. The protocol was immunoSEQ multiplex PCR, while the TCRdb copy is restricted to in-frame clones and leaves out a portion. The sample shows about 92,000 clones, over 40% of them seen only once. Material for sequencing was PBMCs. Source of these receptors: a woman aged 35 to 49 in good health. Some clones in this sample may be carry-over from other donors' samples.

In the case of this clone: The likely explanation is a read error, given a far larger clone one base away. This chain links TRBV10-3 with TRBJ2-6, with D uncertain. Germline CDR1 reads ENHRY; CDR2 reads SYGVKD. This CDR3 comprises 16 residues. The V gene lost 2 bases and the J gene lost 2 bases, with 10 bases spanning the gap. CDR3 sequence: CAISEGPNPGANVLTF. DNA of the CDR3: TGTGCCATCAGTGAGGGTCCAAACCCTGGGGCCAACGTCCTGACTTTC.

The chain recombines TRBV29-1 with TRBJ2-2, with D unresolved. Trimming removed 6 bases at V and 5 bases at J, with 13 bases between. Germline values: CDR1 SQVTM, CDR2 ANQGSEA. The CDR3 extends over 13 amino acids. CDR3 nucleotides: TGCAGCGTGGGCTGGGGTAGGACCGGGGAGCTGTTTTTT. It specifies CSVGWGRTGELFF.

This clone was counted only a few times. J is TRBJ2-3 and V is TRBV4-1; TRBD2 matches at 8 bases. V lost 2 bases to trimming and J lost 1 base; unmatched junction nucleotides: 2. CDR3 size: 15 residues. In germline, CDR1 is MGHRA, CDR2 YSYEKL. CDR3 in amino acids: CASSQILAGTDTQYF. The CDR3 DNA follows: TGCGCCAGCAGCCAAATACTAGCGGGCACAGATACGCAGTATTTT.

The chain employs TRBV5-1 and TRBJ2-5; tentative D call: TRBD2 (5 bases). Between the trimmed V and J ends, which lost 0 bases and 4 bases, there was a span of 10 bases. CDR1 and CDR2 (germline): SGHRS, YFSETQ. The length of the CDR3 is 14 residues. CDR3 nucleotides: TGCGCCAGCAGCTTGGGACTAAACCCAGAGACCCAGTACTTC. Its translation: CASSLGLNPETQYF.

The genes are TRBV18 and TRBJ2-1, with TRBD1 matching over 7 bases. The CDR3 has 16 amino acids. Trimming took 5 bases from V and 9 from J; bases not matched to a gene: 16. CDR1 is KGHSH and CDR2 is LQKENI in the germline V gene. The CDR3 region has the DNA TGTGCCAGCTCATTTCAGGAGGCAGGGGGTAGTGGTGAGCAGTTCTTC. This translates into CASSFQEAGGSGEQFF.

J is TRBJ2-5 and V is TRBV7-9, with TRBD1 as a possible D gene (6 bases). This CDR3 has 17 residues. Germline V lookup: CDR1 SEHNR, CDR2 FQNEAQ (reference sequence). With 0 bases removed from V and 4 bases from J, the gap between germline ends came to 18 bases. The CDR3 region is CASSLAAAGVLGETQYF. The CDR3, as DNA: TGTGCCAGCAGCTTAGCGGCGGCAGGGGTGTTAGGAGAGACCCAGTACTTC.

This clone was observed at least ten times. The CDR3 nucleotides read TGTGCCAGCAGCTTAGGACAGGGGCCGCGGCACGAGCAGTACTTC. It codes for CASSLGQGPRHEQYF. The V and J genes are TRBV11-2 and TRBJ2-7, with 8 bases identical to TRBD1. Unmatched junction bases numbered 7, after V lost 1 base and J lost 5 bases. CDR3 length: 15 amino acids. In germline, CDR1 is SGHAT, CDR2 FQNNGV.

As to this clone: A read error is the likely source, as a far larger clone sits one nucleotide away. The V and J genes are TRBV7-9 and TRBJ2-6; D perhaps matches TRBD2 (6 bases). Germline loops: CDR1 SEHNR, CDR2 FQNEAQ (reference sequence). The CDR3 covers 15 residues. CDR3 nucleotides: TGTGCCACCAGCCCCCGGGGGTCTGGGGCCAACGTCCTGACTTTC. Translating gives CATSPRGSGANVLTF.

The V and J genes are TRBV4-1 and TRBJ2-1; D is ambiguous. The germline gives CDR1 MGHRA, CDR2 YSYEKL. The CDR3 is made up of 11 amino acids. The V gene lost 1 base and the J gene lost 10 bases, with 5 bases spanning the gap. The CDR3 DNA follows: TGCGCCAGCAGCCAAGGGCGGGAGCAGTTCTTC. Its translation: CASSQGREQFF.

In the case of this clone: This sequence may be a read error, since a much larger clone differs from it by one base. The chain uses TRBV5-4 and TRBJ1-5, with D tentatively TRBD1 (5 bases). Trimming shortened V by 0 bases and J by 3 bases, and 7 bases separated the two germline ends. This CDR3 is 14 amino acids long. CDR1 is SGHNT, CDR2 YYREEE, per germline (reference sequence). CDR3 residues: CASSLGQLNQPQHF. For the CDR3, the DNA is TGTGCCAGCAGCTTGGGACAGCTCAATCAGCCCCAGCATTTT.

This clone was seen many times. The chain combines TRBV5-1 with TRBJ2-3; TRBD2 is a possible D gene (6 bases). This CDR3 has 16 amino acids. Germline-derived CDR1 and CDR2 are SGHRS and YFSETQ. V lost 3 bases, J lost 1 base, and 15 bases lay in between. CDR3 loop: CASSSGGGSGTDTQYF. CDR3 DNA: TGCGCCAGCAGCTCCGGGGGTGGGAGCGGCACAGATACGCAGTATTTT.

The chain recombines TRBV11-3 with TRBJ2-3; maybe TRBD2 (5 bases). Trimming removed 1 base at V and 0 bases at J, with 5 bases between. Germline V gives CDR1 SGHNT, CDR2 YENEEA. This CDR3 has 14 amino acids. This chain's CDR3 is CASSLGRSTDTQYF. CDR3 DNA: TGTGCCAGCAGCTTAGGGAGGAGCACAGATACGCAGTATTTT.

This clone has only a few counts. The chain employs TRBV4-1 and TRBJ2-7; 9 bases are shared with TRBD1. Germline V lookup: CDR1 MGHRA, CDR2 YSYEKL. The CDR3 contains 16 residues. The ends lost 0 bases at V and 0 bases at J; junction bases unmatched: 3. This CDR3 reads CASSQEGTGTSYEQYF. In DNA, the CDR3 is TGCGCCAGCAGCCAAGAGGGGACAGGGACCTCCTACGAGCAGTACTTC.

The genes are TRBV28 and TRBJ2-7; a weak D match, TRBD2 (6 bases). Germline CDR1 is MDHEN and CDR2 is SYDVKM. Trimming stripped 8 bases from V and 4 bases from J, with 18 bases between. The CDR3 extends over 14 amino acids. The CDR3 here is CASRFLAGSYEQYF. The CDR3 DNA is TGTGCCAGCCGGTTCCTGGCGGGAAGTTACGAGCAGTACTTC.

This chain links TRBV15 with TRBJ2-5; D remains unclear. TRBJ2-7 explains the end of the DNA better; the J call may be wrong. The CDR3 length is 15 residues. Germline V CDR1 and CDR2: LNHNV, YYDKDF (reference sequence). The DNA for the CDR3 is TGTGCCACCAGCAGAGGTGCCCTCACTTCCTACGAGCAGTACTTC. It yields the protein CATSRGALTSYEQYF.

The chain employs TRBV30 and TRBJ2-5; possible D gene TRBD1, 6 bases. Trimming took off 5 bases at V and 2 bases at J, with 9 bases between the two ends. Germline V gives CDR1 GTSNPN, CDR2 SVGIG (reference sequence). The CDR3 contains 12 residues. CDR3 loop: CAWDRRQETQYF. The CDR3 DNA is TGTGCCTGGGACAGGAGACAAGAGACCCAGTACTTC.

The V and J genes are TRBV2 and TRBJ1-1; no definite D call. The V gene's germline CDR1 is SNHLY and CDR2 FYNNEI. The V gene lost 8 bases and the J gene lost 1 base, with 14 bases spanning the gap. This CDR3 comprises 14 residues. Here the CDR3 reads CASVGPLSNTEAFF. The CDR3, as DNA: TGTGCCAGCGTCGGACCTCTATCGAACACTGAAGCTTTCTTT.

J is TRBJ1-1 and V is TRBV5-1; 8 nucleotides match TRBD1. CDR1 and CDR2 (germline): SGHRS, YFSETQ. Trimming removed 2 bases from V and 8 bases from J; junction bases left unmatched: 5. This CDR3 contains 13 residues. CDR3 bases: TGCGCCAGCAGCTTCTCGGCAGGGGGCGAAGCTTTCTTT. Amino acids: CASSFSAGGEAFF.

This chain links TRBV18 with TRBJ1-1; unclear D gene. This CDR3 contains 14 residues. The germline V gene has CDR1 KGHSH and CDR2 LQKENI. V was cut by 0 bases and J by 5 bases, with 10 bases left in between. The CDR3 nucleotides are TGTGCCAGCTCACCACCGGGTCTTAGTACTGAAGCTTTCTTT. Protein sequence: CASSPPGLSTEAFF.